This T cell receptor beta chain was recorded in a study of OX40 agonist ivuxolimab in advanced cancers. Sequencing used immunoSEQ multiplex PCR; TCRdb keeps in-frame clones, though not all of them. The top ten clones hold about 5.5% of a sample with 75,000 to 100,000 clones, around 80% of them seen once. General observations from the study: The study observed clonal expansion of CD4+ and CD8+ blood T cells by week 6 at 0.1 to 3.0 mg/kg. Some nonresponders also had low normalized T-cell clonal expansion.

On this clone itself: Its antigen is not known.

V was shortened by 1 base and J by 4 bases, with 10 bases between the two germline ends. The CDR3 runs to 14 residues. CDR1 and CDR2 from the germline V gene are LNHDA and SQIVND (reference sequence). Collection of blood occurred at baseline, at cycle 4 day 1, and at cycle 7 day 1. This chain connects TRBV19 to TRBJ1-2; no firm D call. The sequence was collected from an adult with an advanced solid tumor such as melanoma, head and neck, liver or kidney cancer. This specimen consisted of CD4+ or CD8+ T cells sorted from blood, obtained in a trial of the OX40 agonist ivuxolimab. This chain's CDR3 is CASSIGGSLYGYTF. CDR3 sequence (DNA): TGTGCCAGTAGTATAGGAGGCAGCCTCTATGGCTACACCTTC.